The 16 T cell receptor beta chains listed next were all sequenced from one sample in a study of T cells in Graves' hyperthyroidism and ophthalmopathy (dated by TCRdb to between 2018 and 2021). Libraries were constructed by multiplex PCR. The reads were generated on an Illumina HiSeq 2000. TCR beta CDR3 regions were amplified from RNA transcripts. The first round of RT-PCR for the TCR CDR3 was performed with the HTBI primer set and the Qiagen OneStep RT-PCR kit. TCRdb reprocessed the public reads (quality trimming at Q25 with fastp, clone calling with MiXCR) and kept in-frame beta chains. All rows with the same CDR3 protein become a single entry with the most common DNA and genes. Present in this sample are hundreds of thousands of distinct CDR3 sequences, 38% of which were seen just once. The ten largest account for roughly 8.3% of the sample. The sample taken for sequencing was blood. Receptor source: a young man with Graves' hyperthyroidism.

On this clonotype itself: A read error is possible here, since a much larger clone lies one base away. The V and J genes are TRBV7-2 and TRBJ1-1, with 8 bases matching TRBD1. Germline V gene sequence: CDR1 SGHTA, CDR2 FQGNSA. This CDR3 is built from 15 residues. The CDR3 protein is CASSQGTGLNTEALF. Here the CDR3 DNA reads TGTGCCAGCAGCCAAGGGACAGGTTTGAACACTGAAGCTCTCTTT.

This clonotype was detected only a few times. The CDR3 reads CASSLGAGSVQPQHF. CDR3 bases: TGTGCCAGCAGCTTGGGGGCAGGGTCAGTTCAGCCCCAGCATTTT. The chain recombines TRBV19 with TRBJ1-5, with D possibly TRBD1 on 6 matching bases. V was cut by 9 bases and J by 6 bases, with 21 bases left in between. The CDR3 runs 15 residues. Germline values: CDR1 LNHDA, CDR2 SQIVND (reference sequence).

This clonotype appeared a few times. This rearrangement joins TRBV5-1 to TRBJ1-2, with D perhaps TRBD1 (6 bases). V dropped 4 bases and J dropped 0 bases, with 22 bases sitting between them. CDR1 SGHRS and CDR2 YFSETQ come from the germline V gene. The CDR3 sequence is 18 residues long. This CDR3 reads CASSPNRGQIVANYGYTF. In DNA form, the CDR3 reads TGCGCCAGCAGCCCAAATCGCGGACAGATCGTTGCTAACTATGGCTACACCTTC.

The CDR3 nucleotides read TGCGCCAGCAGCCCCCTAGTTGGCGGGGGCGAGCAGTACTTC. Its protein is CASSPLVGGGEQYF. This chain links TRBV4-1 with TRBJ2-7; 7 bases are shared with TRBD2. The germline CDR1 and CDR2 sequences are MGHRA and YSYEKL. Trimming removed 4 bases from V and 6 bases from J; junction bases left unmatched: 9. CDR3 size: 14 residues.

The chain carries TRBV2 and TRBJ1-3, with D hard to call. V gave up 0 bases and J gave up 8 bases, with 8 bases separating them. The CDR3 sequence is 13 residues long. Germline CDR1 is SNHLY and CDR2 is FYNNEI. The CDR3 region has the DNA TGTGCCAGCAGTGAAGCGCTTCCGGACACCATATATTTT. This sequence encodes CASSEALPDTIYF.

In its sample, this clonotype was seen a few times. V gene TRBV19 combines with J gene TRBJ1-2; D remains ambiguous. Per germline, CDR1 LNHDA and CDR2 SQIVND (reference sequence). The CDR3 has 10 residues. The V and J ends lost 9 bases and 6 bases respectively, with 8 bases between them. Here the CDR3 DNA reads TGTGCCAGCCTCTCCGATGGCTACACCTTC. Translating it yields CASLSDGYTF.

About this clonotype: At one end the junction does not follow the germline gene, possibly because of a read error. The rearrangement links TRBV15 to TRBJ1-6; no clear D. This CDR3 has 14 amino acids. The germline CDR1 and CDR2 sequences are LNHNV and YYDKDF (reference sequence). In DNA form, the CDR3 reads TGTACCACCAGCAGCCAAGATCAGGTTTCACCCCTCCACTTT. Amino acids: CTTSSQDQVSPLHF.

V and J are TRBV7-2 and TRBJ1-5; D not certain. V was pared by 8 bases and J by 0 bases, with 14 bases between. CDR3 length equals 15 residues. CDR1 and CDR2 (germline): SGHTA, FQGNSA. The DNA of the CDR3 is TGTGCCAGCTTTCCCAGAGAGTATAGCAATCAGCCCCAGCATTTT. Its translation: CASFPREYSNQPQHF.

The sample holds a few counts of this clonotype. The chain recombines TRBV4-1 with TRBJ2-7; D uncertain. The V end was cut by 1 base, the J end by 5 bases, with 9 bases between. In germline, CDR1 is MGHRA, CDR2 YSYEKL. The CDR3 extends over 13 amino acids. CDR3 sequence (DNA): TGCGCCAGCAGCCAAGTCAGCGCTGACGAGCAGTACTTC. Amino acids: CASSQVSADEQYF.

In the case of this clonotype: This may be a read error: a much more frequent sequence differs by one nucleotide. The chain joins TRBV2 to TRBJ1-1; D unclear. This CDR3 region has 12 residues. Trimming took 7 bases from V and 2 from J, leaving 8 bases between them. Germline CDR1 SNHLY, CDR2 FYNNEI. The CDR3 DNA sequence: TGTGCCAGCACCTATCTAAACACTGAAGCTTTCTTT. This encodes CASTYLNTEAFF.

The CDR3 protein is CASSQVTGNTEAFF. The DNA for the CDR3 is TGCGCCAGCAGCCAAGTAACTGGGAACACTGAAGCTTTCTTT. V and J are TRBV4-1 and TRBJ1-1; no reliable D call. The CDR3 spans 14 residues. Germline V gene sequence: CDR1 MGHRA, CDR2 YSYEKL. Trimming took 1 base from V and 1 from J, leaving 7 bases between them.

V usage is TRBV20-1 and J usage is TRBJ1-2; 12 bases fit TRBD1. J lost 7 bases, V lost 6 bases, and 6 bases had no gene match. CDR1 and CDR2 from the germline V gene are DFQATT and SNEGSKA (reference sequence). The CDR3 extends over 13 amino acids. CDR3 protein: CSAKGQGARGYTF. The CDR3, as DNA: TGCAGTGCAAAGGGACAGGGGGCGCGTGGCTACACCTTC.

V is TRBV10-3 and J is TRBJ1-6, with 8 bases identical to TRBD1. Per germline, CDR1 ENHRY and CDR2 SYGVKD. J was trimmed by 7 bases and V by 5 bases; bases with no gene match: 7. This CDR3 is built from 15 residues. This chain's CDR3 is CAISLGQGGNSPLHF. CDR3 bases: TGTGCCATCAGTTTAGGACAGGGCGGCAATTCACCCCTCCACTTT.

The gene calls are TRBV5-1 and TRBJ1-6, with TRBD1 matching over 7 bases. Germline lookup yields CDR1 SGHRS and CDR2 YFSETQ. With V trimmed by 2 bases and J by 6 bases, 5 bases remained unmatched. The CDR3 sequence is 15 residues long. Here the CDR3 reads CASSLQGRFNSPLHF. The DNA for the CDR3 is TGCGCCAGCAGCTTACAGGGGAGATTTAATTCACCCCTCCACTTT. The full variable domain, in which reference TRBV5-1 and TRBJ1-6 provide the parts outside the CDR3, is KAGVTQTPRYLIKTRGQQVTLSCSPISGHRSVSWYQQTPGQGLQFLFEYFSETQRNKGNFPGRFSGRQFSNSRSEMNVSTLELGDSALYLCASSLQGRFNSPLHFGNGTRLTVT.

The V call is TRBV7-6, the J call TRBJ2-2; no reliable D call. This CDR3 contains 14 residues. V was trimmed by 1 base and J by 4 bases, leaving 7 bases between them. The germline gives CDR1 SGHVS, CDR2 FNYEAQ. CDR3 residues: CASSLDATTGELFF. DNA of the CDR3: TGTGCCAGCAGCTTAGACGCTACCACCGGGGAGCTGTTTTTT. Complete variable domain (other parts from reference TRBV7-6 and TRBJ2-2): GAGVSQSPRYKVTKRGQDVALRCDPISGHVSLYWYRQALGQGPEFLTYFNYEAQQDKSGLPNDRFSAERPEGSISTLTIQRTEQRDSAMYRCASSLDATTGELFFGEGSRLTVL.

The V gene is TRBV6-6, the J gene TRBJ2-7; possible D gene TRBD2, 6 bases. Trimming removed 6 bases at V and 0 bases at J, with 12 bases between. CDR3 size: 14 residues. In germline, CDR1 is MNHNY, CDR2 SVGAGI (reference sequence). In DNA form, the CDR3 reads TGTGCCAGCAGGGACGACGGGAGCTCCTACGAGCAGTACTTC. This sequence encodes CASRDDGSSYEQYF.